This TCR beta chain was identified in a study of early T cells in non-severe SARS-CoV-2 infection. Study as a whole: The study sequenced bulk RNA from unsorted whole blood, with chains unpaired. Study-wide results and limits: Missing private and CD4 specificities, VDJdb matching favored anti-spike CD8 responses.

Individual cDNA molecules carried attached unique molecular identifiers. TCRdb re-called the 5' RACE reads through MiXCR, storing one row per CDR3 protein. The table lists about 69,000 distinct CDR3 sequences, more than 9.5% of them singletons, with approximately 5% in the top ten. This clonotype was seen only a few times. Its target is not known. The germline CDR1 and CDR2 sequences are SGHVS and FQNEAQ. The V end was cut by 5 bases, the J end by 5 bases, with 18 bases between. This CDR3 is 15 amino acids long. V and J are TRBV7-8 and TRBJ2-5; maybe TRBD2 (7 bases). The receptor was derived from an adult who was a healthcare worker with PCR-confirmed SARS-CoV-2 infection or an uninfected control (not recorded which). Specimen: whole blood, collected at baseline. For the CDR3, the DNA is TGTGCCAGCAGCGTAAATTCGGGGGGCGGGGAGACCCAGTACTTC. It codes for CASSVNSGGGETQYF. Drawing the rest from reference TRBV7-8 and TRBJ2-5, the complete variable domain is GAGVSQSPRYKVAKRGQDVALRCDPISGHVSLFWYQQALGQGPEFLTYFQNEAQLDKSGLPSDRFFAERPEGSVSTLKIQRTQQEDSAVYLCASSVNSGGGETQYFGPGTRLLVL.